One and the same sample provided the 10 T cell receptor beta chains below, sequenced in a study of T cell responses to AZD1222 COVID-19 vaccine. Assay: immunoSEQ multiplex PCR; the TCRdb copy retains only in-frame clones and omits some. Counted here are about 120,000 clones, around 92% occurring once; the ten biggest clones make up 11% to 15%. The sample here was peripheral blood, taken on day 0 of AZD1222 vaccination. The receptors derive from an adult in good health.

The chain links TRBV23-1 to TRBJ2-5, with a possible D match to TRBD2 (5 bases). TRBV23-1 is placed among ORFs of uncertain function. V was clipped by 1 base and J by 4 bases, with 16 bases between them. The CDR3 is made up of 16 amino acids. In DNA, the CDR3 is TGCGCCAGCAGTCAATTTCGCTTACCCCGGGGAGAGACCCAGTACTTC. Protein sequence: CASSQFRLPRGETQYF.

The V gene is TRBV18, the J gene TRBJ1-2; D perhaps matches TRBD1 (5 bases). V lost 4 bases and J 4 bases, leaving 13 bases between the germline ends. Germline V gene data show CDR1 as KGHSH and CDR2 as LQKENI. The CDR3 is made up of 14 amino acids. This chain's CDR3 is CASSRGKWVYGYTF. In DNA form, the CDR3 reads TGTGCCAGCTCACGGGGGAAGTGGGTCTATGGCTACACCTTC. The full variable domain, its missing parts supplied by reference TRBV18 and TRBJ1-2, is NAGVMQNPRHLVRRRGQEARLRCSPMKGHSHVYWYRQLPEEGLKFMVYLQKENIIDESGMPKERFSAEFPKEGPSILRIQQVVRGDSAAYFCASSRGKWVYGYTFGSGTRLTVV.

This chain's CDR3 is CASSSQPNYGYTF. DNA of the CDR3: TGTGCCAGCAGTTCACAGCCTAACTATGGCTACACCTTC. The chain links TRBV28 to TRBJ1-2; no firm D call. The ends were cut back, 4 bases at V and 0 bases at J, with 6 bases in the middle. From germline, CDR1 is MDHEN and CDR2 SYDVKM. This CDR3 has 13 residues.

The CDR3, as DNA: TGTGCCAGCAGTTTAGGGACTAGCGGGAGTGATGAGCAGTTCTTC. Protein: CASSLGTSGSDEQFF. The chain couples TRBV28 to TRBJ2-1, with TRBD2 identical over 14 bases. Trimming took 2 bases from V and 8 from J; bases not matched to a gene: 2. The CDR3 covers 15 residues. Germline V gene sequence: CDR1 MDHEN, CDR2 SYDVKM.

This clone came up once. V and J are TRBV7-2 and TRBJ2-2; 11 nucleotides match TRBD2. Per the germline V gene, CDR1 is SGHTA and CDR2 is FQGNSA. The CDR3 has 17 amino acids. Unmatched junction bases numbered 10, after V lost 5 bases and J lost 5 bases. The CDR3 loop reads CASSHVAGGPYTGELFF. The CDR3 nucleotides are TGTGCCAGCAGCCATGTAGCGGGGGGGCCGTATACCGGGGAGCTGTTTTTT.

The chain employs TRBV18 and TRBJ2-7; 7 bases fit TRBD2. Trimming removed 3 bases from V and 0 bases from J; junction bases left unmatched: 8. Per germline, CDR1 KGHSH and CDR2 LQKENI. The CDR3 has 16 amino acids. The CDR3 reads CASSPALGGGSYEQYF. As DNA, the CDR3 is TGTGCCAGCTCACCTGCGTTGGGGGGGGGCTCCTACGAGCAGTACTTC.

V is TRBV3-1 (or the pseudogene TRBV3-2) and J is TRBJ1-1; D is uncertain. This CDR3 spans 14 amino acids. The ends were cut back, 2 bases at V and 0 bases at J, with 7 bases in the middle. In germline, CDR1 is LGHDT, CDR2 YNNKEL (reference sequence). CDR3 loop: CASSQRGLNTEAFF. The CDR3 DNA sequence: TGTGCCAGCAGCCAACGGGGTCTGAACACTGAAGCTTTCTTT.

CDR3 sequence: CASSQVNHFSNTGELFF. The CDR3 region has the DNA TGCGCCAGCAGCCAAGTTAATCACTTCTCGAACACCGGGGAGCTGTTTTTT. The chain combines TRBV4-3 with TRBJ2-2, with unresolved D. From germline, CDR1 is LGHNA and CDR2 YSLEER. V lost 1 base and J 0 bases, leaving 12 bases between the germline ends. CDR3 length equals 17 residues.

This chain joins TRBV23-1 and TRBJ2-5, with TRBD1 as a possible D gene (6 bases). TRBV23-1 is an ORF, and what it does is uncertain. Trimming took off 7 bases at V and 3 bases at J, with 21 bases between the two ends. CDR3 length equals 16 residues. The CDR3 here is CASTHFPGVSEETQYF. In DNA, the CDR3 is TGCGCCAGCACCCACTTTCCAGGGGTTTCGGAAGAGACCCAGTACTTC.

V and J are TRBV12-5 and TRBJ2-3; D not resolved. CDR1 and CDR2 from the germline V gene are LGHNT and FRNRAP. The CDR3 has 16 amino acids. The V and J ends lost 6 bases and 3 bases respectively, with 19 bases between them. The CDR3 is CASGNSRAYGTDTQYF. DNA for the CDR3: TGTGCTAGTGGCAACTCACGTGCTTACGGGACAGATACGCAGTATTTT.